The present T cell receptor (beta chain) was sequenced within a study of regulatory T cells in long-lasting Graves disease. The time point denotes: newly diagnosed GD, antithyroid drugs for less than 3 months. The TCR library was prepared using RNA isolated from PBMCs. The peripheral blood volume drawn was approximately 9 milliliters, and it was collected into EDTA tubes. The TCR beta library used iRepertoire HTBI primers with Arm-PCR amplification of CDR3. Via MiXCR, TCRdb re-called the multiplex PCR reads, giving one row per CDR3 protein. The top ten hold about a quarter of the sample, which has about 420,000 distinct CDR3 sequences, about a sixth seen once. V was pared by 4 bases and J by 6 bases, with 7 bases of the junction left unmatched. Per germline, CDR1 SGHRS and CDR2 YFSETQ. The CDR3 runs 13 residues. Study results and caveats: Persistent disease favored TRBV28, TRBJ1-2 and TRBJ2-5. Patients with persistent Graves' had lower TCR diversity than newly diagnosed patients.

In its sample, this clonotype was seen a few times. The antigen remains unidentified. These data are also associated with another study on T cells in Graves' hyperthyroidism and ophthalmopathy.

This clonotype was sampled from a woman under 30 with Graves disease. V is TRBV5-1 and J is TRBJ2-7, with 7 bases identical to TRBD2. The source was peripheral blood mononuclear cells (PBMCs), collected at new diagnosis, from a patient treated with antithyroid drugs. The CDR3 DNA is TGCGCCAGCAGCGAGACTAGCTCCCGCGAGCAGTACTTC. Its translation is CASSETSSREQYF.